This T cell receptor (beta chain) was profiled in a study of regulatory T cells in long-lasting Graves disease. Broader study findings: TRBV28, TRBJ1-2 and TRBJ2-5 were segments that persistent disease favored.

The CDR3 spans 16 residues. V shed 7 bases and J 9 bases; nucleotides not matched to a gene: 13. Per the germline V gene, CDR1 is MDHEN and CDR2 is SYDVKM. With iRepertoire HTBI primers and Arm-PCR of CDR3 regions, TCR beta libraries were built. TCRdb processed the multiplex PCR reads anew with MiXCR; each CDR3 protein has one entry. The sample consists of around 460,000 distinct CDR3 sequences, 20% to 25% of them appearing once. This clonotype occurred many times. Its antigen is still unknown. Time point defined: persistent/refractory GD, antithyroid drugs over 5 years with positive TRAb. With RNA extracted from PBMCs as input, the TCR library was made.

This sample comprised peripheral blood mononuclear cells (PBMCs), obtained when the disease was refractory, from a patient treated with antithyroid drugs. The clonotype originates from a female donor with Graves disease. The V gene is TRBV28, the J gene TRBJ1-6, with 9 positions matching TRBD1. The CDR3 sequence: CASTLHPGQGSSPLHF. CDR3 DNA: TGTGCCAGCACCCTCCACCCGGGACAGGGTAGTTCACCCCTCCACTTT.